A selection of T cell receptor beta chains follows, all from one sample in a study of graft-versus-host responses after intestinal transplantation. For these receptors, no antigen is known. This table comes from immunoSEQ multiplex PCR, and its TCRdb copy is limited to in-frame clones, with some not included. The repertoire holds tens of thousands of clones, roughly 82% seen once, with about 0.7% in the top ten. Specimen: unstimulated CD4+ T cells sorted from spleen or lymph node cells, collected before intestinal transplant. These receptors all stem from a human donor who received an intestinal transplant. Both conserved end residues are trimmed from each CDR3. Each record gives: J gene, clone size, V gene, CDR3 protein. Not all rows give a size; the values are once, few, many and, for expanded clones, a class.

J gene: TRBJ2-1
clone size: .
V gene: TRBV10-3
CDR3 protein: AIRPMDRVALNEQF

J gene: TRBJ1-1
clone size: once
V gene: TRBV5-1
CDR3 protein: ASSLVGVAKNTEAF

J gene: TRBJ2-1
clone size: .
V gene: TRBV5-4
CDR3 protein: ASSPGPSGRSYNEQF

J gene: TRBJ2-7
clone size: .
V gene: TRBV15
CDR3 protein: ATSTGQPYEQY

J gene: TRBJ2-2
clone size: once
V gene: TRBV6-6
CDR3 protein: ASSYGQGNTGELF

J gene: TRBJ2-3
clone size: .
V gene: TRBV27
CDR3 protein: ASSSLGGTDTQY

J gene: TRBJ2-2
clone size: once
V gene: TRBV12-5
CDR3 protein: ASGLVGGKNTGELF

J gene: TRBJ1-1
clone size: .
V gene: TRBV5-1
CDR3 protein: ASSLQGSEAF

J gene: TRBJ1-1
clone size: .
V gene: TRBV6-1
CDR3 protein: ASSESGVDTEAF

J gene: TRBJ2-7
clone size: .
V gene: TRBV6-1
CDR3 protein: ATYRSGRSYEQY

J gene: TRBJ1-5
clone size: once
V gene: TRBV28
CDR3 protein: ASRGGIGKGNQPQH

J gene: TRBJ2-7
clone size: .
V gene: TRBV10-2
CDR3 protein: ASKNSGSSYEQY

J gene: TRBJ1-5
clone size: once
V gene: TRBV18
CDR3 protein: ASSPTGNQPQH

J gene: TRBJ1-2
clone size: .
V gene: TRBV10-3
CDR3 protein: AISESDRAYGYT

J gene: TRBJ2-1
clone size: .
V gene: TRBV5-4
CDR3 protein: ASSLMGGTSGGSIVNEQF

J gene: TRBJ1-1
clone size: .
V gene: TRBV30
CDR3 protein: ACLGGVLNTEAF

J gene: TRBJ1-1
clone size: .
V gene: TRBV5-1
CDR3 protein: ASSLAKTNTEAF

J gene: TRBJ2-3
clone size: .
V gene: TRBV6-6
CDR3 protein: ASSSSAGGTDTQY

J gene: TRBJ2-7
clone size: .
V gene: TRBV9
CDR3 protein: ASSEGLAPYEQY

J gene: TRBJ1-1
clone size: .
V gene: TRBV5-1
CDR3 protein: ASSLGQGIAEAF

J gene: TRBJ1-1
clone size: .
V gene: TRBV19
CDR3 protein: ASSTGFMNTEAF

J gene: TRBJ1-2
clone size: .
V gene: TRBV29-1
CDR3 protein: SVDWAYGYT

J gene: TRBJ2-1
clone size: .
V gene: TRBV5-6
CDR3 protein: ASSLELVWYNEQF

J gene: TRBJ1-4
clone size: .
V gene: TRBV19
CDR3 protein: ASSMAFGANEKLF

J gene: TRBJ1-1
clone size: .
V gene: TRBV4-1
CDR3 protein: ASSLSDLTEAF

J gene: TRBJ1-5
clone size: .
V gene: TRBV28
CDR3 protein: ASSLGGRGGNQPQH

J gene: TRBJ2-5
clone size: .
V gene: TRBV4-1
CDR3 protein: ASSQAPDRGRETQY

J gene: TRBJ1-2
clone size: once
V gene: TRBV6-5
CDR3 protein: ASRSGPNYGYT